These 18 T cell receptor beta chains were all obtained from the same sample, sequenced in a study of blood T cell repertoires in COVID-19. Clones were sequenced by immunoSEQ multiplex PCR, and TCRdb holds only the in-frame ones, with some missing. Here the sample spans about 64,000 clones, roughly 90% being singletons. Sequenced input: peripheral blood. These receptors all stem from a man between 65 and 85 years old with acute or convalescent COVID-19.

This clone was recorded a few times. The J gene is TRBJ2-7, the V gene TRBV18; D remains unclear. The CDR3 has 11 amino acids. Germline V lookup: CDR1 KGHSH, CDR2 LQKENI. V was pared by 3 bases and J by 3 bases, with 3 bases between. CDR3 in amino acids: CASSPGYEQYF. The CDR3 coding sequence is TGTGCCAGCTCACCCGGCTACGAGCAGTACTTC.

V is TRBV5-5 and J is TRBJ2-1, with D possibly being TRBD1 (5 bases). Per germline, CDR1 SGHKS and CDR2 YYEKEE (reference sequence). V dropped 2 bases and J dropped 5 bases, with 14 bases sitting between them. This CDR3 comprises 15 residues. Here the CDR3 DNA reads TGTGCCAGCAGCTTAGGTCAAGGGGTCGACAATGAGCAGTTCTTC. Protein sequence: CASSLGQGVDNEQFF. Full variable domain (missing parts from reference TRBV5-5 and TRBJ2-1): DAGVTQSPTHLIKTRGQQVTLRCSPISGHKSVSWYQQVLGQGPQFIFQYYEKEERGRGNFPDRFSARQFPNYSSELNVNALLLGDSALYLCASSLGQGVDNEQFFGPGTRLTVL.

The chain combines TRBV5-1 with TRBJ2-5; D might be TRBD1 or TRBD2, each matching 6 bases. This CDR3 region has 13 residues. Germline V gene sequence: CDR1 SGHRS, CDR2 YFSETQ. V gave up 4 bases and J gave up 5 bases, with 12 bases separating them. CDR3 DNA: TGCGCCAGCAGCCTGGGGGGCTCGGAGACCCAGTACTTC. Amino acid sequence: CASSLGGSETQYF.

This chain joins TRBV9 and TRBJ1-1; D is unclear. Trimming stripped 4 bases from V and 0 bases from J, with 10 bases between. The CDR3 has 14 residues. The germline CDR1 and CDR2 sequences are SGDLS and YYNGEE. In DNA form, the CDR3 reads TGTGCCAGCAGCCCCGGGAGACTGAACACTGAAGCTTTCTTT. Translated, it gives CASSPGRLNTEAFF.

V and J are TRBV24-1 and TRBJ2-2, with 9 bases matching TRBD1. The CDR3 spans 17 residues. Germline CDR1 is KGHDR and CDR2 is SFDVKD. J lost 7 bases, V lost 4 bases, and 12 bases had no gene match. This CDR3 is CATSDPRTGVVSGELFF. The CDR3 DNA follows: TGTGCCACCAGTGACCCCAGGACAGGGGTTGTAAGCGGGGAGCTGTTTTTT.

The gene calls are TRBV5-1 and TRBJ2-7, with TRBD1 matching 7 bases. From germline, CDR1 is SGHRS and CDR2 YFSETQ. The CDR3 spans 16 residues. V dropped 4 bases and J dropped 0; count of bases not matched to a gene: 10. This chain's CDR3 is CASSLGQASSSYEQYF. The CDR3 coding sequence is TGCGCCAGCAGCCTAGGACAGGCTAGTAGCTCCTACGAGCAGTACTTC.

CDR3 residues: CASSLIRAQETQYF. CDR3 in DNA: TGTGCCAGCAGCTTAATCAGGGCGCAAGAGACCCAGTACTTC. V gene TRBV11-2 combines with J gene TRBJ2-5; possibly TRBD1 for D (5 bases). Germline V gene sequence: CDR1 SGHAT, CDR2 FQNNGV. The CDR3 spans 14 residues. The germline V and J ends were trimmed by 2 bases and 2 bases, with 9 bases remaining between them.

The rearrangement links TRBV30 to TRBJ1-2; TRBD1 is a possible D gene (6 bases). V was pared by 5 bases and J by 6 bases, with 13 bases between. This CDR3 region has 12 residues. Germline lookup yields CDR1 GTSNPN and CDR2 SVGIG (reference sequence). The CDR3 sequence is CAWPGTGHGYTF. Here the CDR3 DNA reads TGTGCCTGGCCCGGCACAGGGCATGGCTACACCTTC.

The chain is built from TRBV13 and TRBJ2-3, with unresolved D. Germline-derived CDR1 and CDR2 are PRHDT and FYEKMQ (reference sequence). The germline V and J ends were trimmed by 5 bases and 0 bases, with 6 bases remaining between them. CDR3 size: 13 residues. The CDR3 DNA is TGTGCCAGCAGCCTTACTAGCACAGATACGCAGTATTTT. It specifies CASSLTSTDTQYF. The variable domain in full, with the rest retrieved from reference TRBV13 and TRBJ2-3, is AAGVIQSPRHLIKEKRETATLKCYPIPRHDTVYWYQQGPGQDPQFLISFYEKMQSDKGSIPDRFSAQQFSDYHSELNMSSLELGDSALYFCASSLTSTDTQYFGPGTRLTVL.

This chain links TRBV5-1 with TRBJ1-3; weak D call: TRBD1 (6 bases). Germline V CDR1 and CDR2: SGHRS, YFSETQ. This CDR3 contains 18 residues. The V end lost 0 bases, the J end lost 3 bases, and 19 bases lay between the germline ends. CDR3 DNA sequence: TGCGCCAGCAGCTTGGAGGGGACATTCCGTAGGGGTGGAAACACCATATATTTT. The encoded protein is CASSLEGTFRRGGNTIYF. The whole variable domain, filled in from reference TRBV5-1 and TRBJ1-3, reads KAGVTQTPRYLIKTRGQQVTLSCSPISGHRSVSWYQQTPGQGLQFLFEYFSETQRNKGNFPGRFSGRQFSNSRSEMNVSTLELGDSALYLCASSLEGTFRRGGNTIYFGEGSWLTVV.

The chain couples TRBV6-1 to TRBJ1-6; the match to TRBD1 covers 8 bases. Trimming took 6 bases from V and 10 from J; bases not matched to a gene: 11. The CDR3 runs to 15 residues. Germline V gene lookup returns CDR1 MNHNS and CDR2 SASEGT. The CDR3 reads CASSQTGERGSPLHF. The CDR3 DNA follows: TGTGCCAGCAGCCAGACAGGGGAACGAGGGTCACCCCTCCACTTT.

The chain is built from TRBV6-5 and TRBJ1-1, with 8 bases matching TRBD1. V dropped 2 bases and J dropped 1; count of bases not matched to a gene: 3. The CDR3 spans 15 residues. Germline assignment: CDR1 MNHEY and CDR2 SVGAGI. CDR3 protein: CASSYARGRNTEAFF. The CDR3 nucleotides read TGTGCCAGCAGTTACGCCAGGGGGCGGAACACTGAAGCTTTCTTT.

The chain joins TRBV27 to TRBJ1-5; D gene ambiguous. The V end was cut by 6 bases, the J end by 7 bases, with 10 bases between. This CDR3 spans 12 amino acids. CDR1 MNHEY and CDR2 SMNVEV come from the germline V gene (reference sequence). The CDR3 protein is CASSPGGQPQHF. CDR3 in DNA: TGTGCCAGCAGCCCGGGTGGCCAGCCCCAGCATTTT.

This chain joins TRBV6-5 and TRBJ1-6; maybe TRBD1 (6 bases). This CDR3 is built from 15 residues. CDR1 and CDR2 from the germline V gene are MNHEY and SVGAGI. Between the trimmed V and J ends, which lost 1 base and 8 bases, there was a span of 12 bases. CDR3 DNA sequence: TGTGCCAGCAGTTACTGGGGGGGCAAGGATTCACCCCTCCACTTT. Amino acids: CASSYWGGKDSPLHF.

V and J are TRBV4-1 and TRBJ1-5; D is possibly TRBD1 (5 bases). V was clipped by 0 bases and J by 4 bases, with 16 bases between them. The CDR3 runs 17 residues. Looked up from germline, CDR1 is MGHRA and CDR2 is YSYEKL. The CDR3 coding sequence is TGCGCCAGCAGCCAAGACCCGGGAGGGGTGGTAAATCAGCCCCAGCATTTT. Its protein is CASSQDPGGVVNQPQHF.

The V and J genes are TRBV5-5 and TRBJ2-6; 7 bases fit TRBD1. Germline CDR1 SGHKS, CDR2 YYEKEE (reference sequence). V shed 2 bases, J shed 0 bases, and the junction held 14 bases outside the gene matches. The CDR3 contains 20 residues. As DNA, the CDR3 is TGTGCCAGCAGCTTTAGCTCACAACAGGGGCCGCTCTCTGGGGCCAACGTCCTGACTTTC. Translating gives CASSFSSQQGPLSGANVLTF.

The J gene is TRBJ2-3, the V gene TRBV7-3, with D maybe TRBD2 (6 bases). This CDR3 has 17 residues. CDR1 and CDR2 (germline): SGHTA, FQGTGA. V lost 4 bases and J 11 bases, leaving 28 bases between the germline ends. The CDR3: CASSSQSSEQASGKQYF. As DNA, the CDR3 is TGTGCCAGCAGCTCCCAATCTAGCGAGCAGGCGTCGGGGAAGCAGTATTTT.

V gene TRBV2 combines with J gene TRBJ1-5, with 9 bases matching TRBD1. This CDR3 has 14 amino acids. The germline gives CDR1 SNHLY, CDR2 FYNNEI. Trimming cost V 7 bases and J 6 bases; bases outside gene matches: 7. CDR3 nucleotide sequence: TGTGCCAGCACTGGGACAGGGCCATCTCAGCCCCAGCATTTT. Translating it yields CASTGTGPSQPQHF.